The next 11 T cell receptor beta chains were all read from a single sample in a study of blood T cell repertoires in COVID-19. TCRdb's table, derived via immunoSEQ multiplex PCR, lists solely in-frame clones and lacks some. Among approximately 210,000 clones, 70% to 90% were seen once, and the ten largest hold roughly 0.91%. Sequencing was performed on peripheral blood. Receptors were obtained from a man aged 60 to 75 with COVID-19, enrolled during active disease.

The V and J genes are TRBV30 and TRBJ2-7; 7 positions match TRBD1. Germline V gene lookup returns CDR1 GTSNPN and CDR2 SVGIG (reference sequence). The V segment lost 2 bases and the J segment 5 bases; nucleotides outside the gene matches: 6. The CDR3 covers 13 residues. The CDR3 here is CAWSRRGPDEQYF. The DNA of the CDR3 is TGTGCCTGGAGTCGTAGGGGGCCGGACGAGCAGTACTTC.

The CDR3: CASSVGQGAEKLFF. The CDR3 coding sequence is TGTGCCAGCAGCGTGGGACAGGGAGCTGAAAAACTGTTTTTT. The V gene is TRBV5-8, the J gene TRBJ1-4; the match to TRBD1 covers 9 bases. Germline V gives CDR1 SGHTS, CDR2 YDEGEE. The V segment lost 4 bases and the J segment 7 bases; nucleotides outside the gene matches: 5. This CDR3 has 14 residues.

This clone was detected only a few times. This chain uses TRBV28 with TRBJ2-1; the D gene is possibly TRBD1 (5 bases). V shed 6 bases and J shed 4 bases, with 19 bases lying between them. Germline V gene sequence: CDR1 MDHEN, CDR2 SYDVKM. The CDR3 is 16 amino acids. CDR3: CASSPIGLGDYNEQFF. CDR3 bases: TGTGCCAGCAGCCCGATCGGCCTAGGGGATTACAATGAGCAGTTCTTC.

This rearrangement joins TRBV19 to TRBJ2-2; 15 bases line up with TRBD2. V lost 3 bases to trimming and J lost 5 bases; unmatched junction nucleotides: 10. The germline CDR1 and CDR2 sequences are LNHDA and SQIVND (reference sequence). The CDR3 runs to 19 residues. The DNA of the CDR3 is TGTGCCAGTAGTATCCTAGGACTAGCGGGAGGGCCCGAGACCGGGGAGCTGTTTTTT. Translated: CASSILGLAGGPETGELFF.

CDR3 sequence (DNA): TGTGCCAGCAGCCCCCACACGGGCGGGCTCGACGAGCAGTACTTC. As protein: CASSPHTGGLDEQYF. The rearrangement uses TRBV7-2 and TRBJ2-7; a weak D match, TRBD2 (5 bases). The germline V gene encodes CDR1 SGHTA and CDR2 FQGNSA. CDR3 length equals 15 residues. With 5 bases removed from V and 5 bases from J, the gap between germline ends came to 19 bases.

The chain uses TRBV28 and TRBJ2-7; 8 nucleotides match TRBD2. The length of the CDR3 is 14 residues. The V gene end was trimmed by 3 bases and the J gene end by 3 bases; junction bases not matched to a gene: 4. CDR1 MDHEN and CDR2 SYDVKM come from the germline V gene. This chain's CDR3 is CASSFSGTDYEQYF. The DNA of the CDR3 is TGTGCCAGCAGTTTTAGCGGGACCGACTACGAGCAGTACTTC.

The genes are TRBV6-6 and TRBJ1-6; TRBD1 matches at 9 bases. Per germline, CDR1 MNHNY and CDR2 SVGAGI (reference sequence). This CDR3 has 13 residues. J was trimmed by 10 bases and V by 6 bases; bases with no gene match: 4. CDR3 DNA sequence: TGTGCCAGCAGGGGACAGGGTGGGTCACCCCTCCACTTT. It is translated as CASRGQGGSPLHF.

In this sample, this clone turned up a few times. The sample contains more than one DNA sequence encoding this CDR3. CDR3 sequence: CASSYRGQGAYEQYF. CDR3 sequence (DNA): TGTGCCAGCAGTTACAGGGGACAGGGGGCATACGAGCAGTACTTC. The chain is built from TRBV6-2 or TRBV6-3 and TRBJ2-7; 12 bases match TRBD1. Germline V lookup: CDR1 MNHEY, CDR2 SVGEGT. The CDR3 extends over 15 amino acids. Trimming at V came to 2 bases and at J to 4 bases, leaving 3 bases not matched to a gene.

V gene TRBV7-9 combines with J gene TRBJ2-5; 8 bases agree with TRBD1. The CDR3 is made up of 14 amino acids. The germline V gene encodes CDR1 SEHNR and CDR2 FQNEAQ (reference sequence). Unmatched junction bases numbered 1, after V lost 0 bases and J lost 4 bases. Here the CDR3 reads CASSLAGQGETQYF. Written as DNA, the CDR3 is TGTGCCAGCAGCTTAGCTGGACAGGGAGAGACCCAGTACTTC.

This clone was seen at least ten times. The V gene is TRBV3-1 (or the pseudogene TRBV3-2), the J gene TRBJ1-6; D is perhaps TRBD1 (5 bases). The V end lost 7 bases, the J end lost 7 bases, and 17 bases lay between the germline ends. Germline V gene data show CDR1 as LGHDT and CDR2 as YNNKEL (reference sequence). The CDR3 is made up of 15 amino acids. CDR3 amino acids: CASNPWGGLNSPLHF. The CDR3 DNA is TGTGCCAGCAACCCCTGGGGGGGATTGAATTCACCCCTCCACTTT.

This clone appeared a few times. The chain recombines TRBV27 with TRBJ2-2, with D possibly being TRBD1 (6 bases). The germline V and J ends were trimmed by 2 bases and 5 bases, with 15 bases remaining between them. The CDR3 spans 16 residues. CDR1 is MNHEY and CDR2 is SMNVEV in the germline V gene (reference sequence). This chain's CDR3 is CASSLDRIRGTGELFF. The CDR3 coding sequence is TGTGCCAGCAGTTTAGACAGGATTAGAGGTACCGGGGAGCTGTTTTTT.